Listed here are 2 T cell receptor beta chains from one sample, sequenced in a study of T cells in Graves' hyperthyroidism and ophthalmopathy. TCR beta CDR3 sequences were amplified from RNA transcripts. HTBI primers were the set used in a first-round RT-PCR of the TCR CDR3. TCRdb fed the multiplex PCR reads into MiXCR, producing one record per CDR3 protein. The sample lists under 700,000 distinct CDR3 sequences; approximately 16% were seen once. Sequencing was done on a sample of blood. The receptors stem from a woman aged 18-29 years with Graves' hyperthyroidism.

This clonotype has a count of ten or more. The V call is TRBV20-1, the J call TRBJ1-1, with D tentatively TRBD1 (5 bases). Trimming shortened V by 5 bases and J by 3 bases, and 13 bases separated the two germline ends. The germline V gene has CDR1 DFQATT and CDR2 SNEGSKA (reference sequence). The CDR3 has 13 residues. This CDR3 reads CSAGAGGDTEAFF. CDR3 nucleotide sequence: TGCAGTGCTGGGGCCGGGGGGGACACTGAAGCTTTCTTT.

This clonotype was found many times. The CDR3 reads CASSLMGYTDTQYF. CDR3 nucleotide sequence: TGTGCCAGCAGCTTAATGGGGTACACAGATACGCAGTATTTT. V gene TRBV7-8 combines with J gene TRBJ2-3; no clear D gene. This CDR3 is 14 amino acids long. Germline loops: CDR1 SGHVS, CDR2 FQNEAQ. With 2 bases removed from V and 2 bases from J, the gap between germline ends came to 8 bases.